One and the same sample provided the 15 T cell receptor beta chains below, sequenced in a study of radiotherapy plus CTLA-4 blockade in lung cancer listed by TCRdb under 2018. Receptors were amplified or captured by the immunoSEQ multiplex PCR assay. TCRdb limited this immuneACCESS table to in-frame rearrangements with V and J called. A share of clones is missing; checked studies link under half to unresolved V genes, and the rest is unexplained. The sample data list about 91,000 clones, and about 78% of these were observed just once. Of the sample, about 14% is held by the ten largest clones. Sample: peripheral blood, taken from a patient treated with radiotherapy plus ipilimumab. Source of these receptors: a human donor with non-small cell lung cancer that progressed on radiotherapy plus ipilimumab.

The V and J genes are TRBV13 and TRBJ2-1; TRBD2 aligns across 7 bases. Germline V gives CDR1 PRHDT, CDR2 FYEKMQ (reference sequence). The CDR3 runs 13 residues. J lost 4 bases, V lost 5 bases, and 2 bases had no gene match. The CDR3 region has the DNA TGTGCCAGCAGCGGGAGGGGTTACAATGAGCAGTTCTTC. This sequence encodes CASSGRGYNEQFF.

The CDR3 loop is CASSKIPDTQYF. In nucleotides, the CDR3 is TGTGCCAGCAGCAAGATACCAGATACGCAGTATTTT. The chain recombines TRBV21-1 with TRBJ2-3. TRBV21-1 is a pseudogene segment. The CDR3 has 12 amino acids.

The chain employs TRBV2 and TRBJ1-4, with D perhaps matching TRBD1 (6 bases). The V end lost 6 bases, the J end lost 4 bases, and 15 bases lay between the germline ends. Germline V gene lookup returns CDR1 SNHLY and CDR2 FYNNEI. CDR3 size: 15 residues. In DNA form, the CDR3 reads TGTGCCAGCAGCCGCCTGACAGGAAATAATGAAAAACTGTTTTTT. Protein product: CASSRLTGNNEKLFF. The whole variable domain, remainder taken from reference TRBV2 and TRBJ1-4, is EPEVTQTPSHQVTQMGQEVILRCVPISNHLYFYWYRQILGQKVEFLVSFYNNEISEKSEIFDDQFSVERPDGSNFTLKIRSTKLEDSAMYFCASSRLTGNNEKLFFGSGTQLSVL.

The chain has TRBV11-2 and TRBJ2-2; D perhaps matches TRBD1 (6 bases). The CDR3 has 17 amino acids. The germline V and J ends were trimmed by 1 base and 4 bases, with 16 bases remaining between them. The V gene's germline CDR1 is SGHAT and CDR2 FQNNGV. CDR3 sequence (DNA): TGTGCCAGCAGCTTAGGGTTGTCCACAGGGTCCACCGGGGAGCTGTTTTTT. Encoded protein: CASSLGLSTGSTGELFF.

The chain carries TRBV27 and TRBJ1-3, with D unresolved. V was shortened by 6 bases and J by 0 bases, with 9 bases between the two germline ends. Germline CDR1 MNHEY, CDR2 SMNVEV (reference sequence). The CDR3 has 14 amino acids. CDR3: CASRGSVSGNTIYF. The CDR3 nucleotides are TGTGCCAGCAGAGGCAGTGTCTCTGGAAACACCATATATTTT.

This chain uses TRBV11-2 with TRBJ1-2, with D unclear. V lost 0 bases to trimming and J lost 0 bases, with 8 bases between them. The germline V gene encodes CDR1 SGHAT and CDR2 FQNNGV. CDR3 length: 15 amino acids. CDR3 sequence reads: CASSLEAGANYGYTF. The DNA of the CDR3 is TGTGCCAGCAGCTTAGAGGCAGGCGCTAACTATGGCTACACCTTC. Full variable domain (remainder filled in from reference TRBV11-2 and TRBJ1-2): EAGVAQSPRYKIIEKRQSVAFWCNPISGHATLYWYQQILGQGPKLLIQFQNNGVVDDSQLPKDRFSAERLKGVDSTLKIQPAKLEDSAVYLCASSLEAGANYGYTFGSGTRLTVV.

Worth noting for this clone: The same CDR3 arises from other DNA sequences in this sample as well. The V and J genes are TRBV6-1 and TRBJ1-1; a weak D match, TRBD1 (6 bases). CDR3 length equals 13 residues. The germline gives CDR1 MNHNS, CDR2 SASEGT. Trimming left V 4 bases short and J 3 bases short, with 9 bases between. The CDR3 is CASSGQEDTEAFF. In DNA form, the CDR3 reads TGTGCCAGCAGTGGACAGGAAGACACTGAAGCTTTCTTT.

V usage is TRBV28 and J usage is TRBJ1-3; D is possibly TRBD1 (6 bases). V was clipped by 7 bases and J by 0 bases, with 19 bases between them. The CDR3 is made up of 17 amino acids. Germline assignment: CDR1 MDHEN and CDR2 SYDVKM. The CDR3 reads CASTALQGSPSGNTIYF. CDR3 in DNA: TGTGCCAGCACCGCACTACAGGGTTCCCCCTCTGGAAACACCATATATTTT.

The chain has TRBV7-9 and TRBJ2-6; 7 bases map to TRBD1. V shed 0 bases and J 3 bases; nucleotides not matched to a gene: 8. In germline, CDR1 is SEHNR, CDR2 FQNEAQ (reference sequence). The CDR3 is made up of 18 amino acids. The CDR3 protein is CASSLAAAGGYGANVLTF. CDR3 nucleotides: TGTGCCAGCAGCTTAGCGGCGGCAGGGGGTTATGGGGCCAACGTCCTGACTTTC.

This clone was observed a few times. The chain has TRBV27 and TRBJ2-7; D remains unclear. CDR1 MNHEY and CDR2 SMNVEV come from the germline V gene (reference sequence). Trimming stripped 8 bases from V and 3 bases from J, with 5 bases between. The CDR3 covers 10 residues. The CDR3 nucleotides are TGTGCCAGCGGAAACTACGAGCAGTACTTC. Translation: CASGNYEQYF.

The chain couples TRBV9 to TRBJ2-7; 8 bases are a match to TRBD1. CDR1 SGDLS and CDR2 YYNGEE come from the germline V gene. The V gene end was trimmed by 0 bases and the J gene end by 6 bases; junction bases not matched to a gene: 8. This CDR3 is built from 15 residues. The CDR3 DNA reads TGTGCCAGCAGCGTAGGGGACAGGACTTTACCCGAGCAGTACTTC. Translation: CASSVGDRTLPEQYF.

The chain carries TRBV6-1 and TRBJ2-1; 11 bases are a match to TRBD1. Per the germline V gene, CDR1 is MNHNS and CDR2 is SASEGT. The CDR3 runs to 15 residues. Trimming took 6 bases from V and 8 from J; bases not matched to a gene: 9. The CDR3: CASSDRTGGTDEQFF. The DNA for the CDR3 is TGTGCCAGCAGCGACCGGACAGGGGGCACGGATGAGCAGTTCTTC.

This chain uses TRBV7-2 with TRBJ1-1; D gene uncertain. CDR3 length equals 14 residues. Trimming pared 3 bases from V and 1 base from J, leaving 9 bases between. Germline V lookup: CDR1 SGHTA, CDR2 FQGNSA. This CDR3 reads CASSLGVSNTEAFF. Written as DNA, the CDR3 is TGTGCCAGCAGCTTGGGCGTTTCGAACACTGAAGCTTTCTTT.

The gene calls are TRBV10-3 and TRBJ2-5; 7 nucleotides line up with TRBD2. Germline trimming cut 6 bases from V and 5 bases from J; bases unmatched to any gene: 9. Germline V gene sequence: CDR1 ENHRY, CDR2 SYGVKD. The CDR3 consists of 14 residues. CDR3 amino acids: CAIRDAGEGETQYF. The CDR3, as DNA: TGTGCCATCAGGGACGCGGGGGAGGGGGAGACCCAGTACTTC.

The V gene is TRBV7-2, the J gene TRBJ2-3; 9 nucleotides line up with TRBD1. Germline CDR1 and CDR2: SGHTA and FQGNSA. V lost 4 bases, J lost 2 bases, and 7 bases stayed unmatched. CDR3 length: 16 amino acids. The CDR3 loop reads CASSSTGGGFTDTQYF. CDR3 sequence (DNA): TGTGCCAGCAGCTCGACAGGGGGGGGATTCACAGATACGCAGTATTTT.